The T cell receptor beta chain under discussion was sequenced for a study of vaccination effects on CD4 cells after COVID-19 (dated by TCRdb to between 2021 and 2024). With regard to the full study: In the ViraFEST assay, PBMC were stimulated with viral peptide pools, and antigen-specific CD4+ T cell clonotypes were then identified by expansion using TCR sequencing. Two doses of either the BNT162b2 or the mRNA-1273 mRNA SARS-CoV-2 vaccine were administered to participants. Each well held some 1.9 million PBMC cultured in IMDM containing roughly 5.1% human AB serum, around 9.3 IU/ml IL-2 and gentamicin, along with 8 to 10 ug/ml peptides. Cultures from other donors in the study were sequenced using the Oncomine TCR Beta short-read assay on an Illumina iSeq 100. Altogether, some 11 COVID-19 convalescent patients and a few SARS-CoV-2-naive healthy vaccine recipients made up the full study. SARS-CoV-2 spike-specific CD4+ TCR repertoires were compared before and after mRNA vaccination in COVID-19 convalescent patients and in infection-naive vaccine recipients.

Reading from cysteine to phenylalanine, the CDR3 counts 16 amino acids. Kept here is only the CDR3 DNA, which spans 48 bases and is read in frame from base 1. Trimming takes 1 base off V and 5 bases off J; junction bases not matched to a gene: 4. For CDR1 and CDR2, the germline V gene lists MGHRA and YSYEKL. The receptor library was made with the immunoSEQ multiplex PCR assay. DNA from the cultured and isolated CD4+ T cells underwent TCR beta CDR3 sequencing. In the authors' own workflow: Non-productive TCR sequences were discarded, and reads were trimmed to the CDR3 region, with only CDR3s of 7 or more amino acids retained. Antigen-specific clonotypes were identified using the MANAFEST web app by comparison of expansion in peptide wells against reference cultures. To count as positive, a clone had to show expansion at FDR<0.05 compared with the reference and with all other wells, an odds ratio above 5, and a frequency above 0.1% in two replicate wells. Clonotypes significantly expanded in SARS-CoV-2 spike wells and in at least one common cold coronavirus spike condition were defined as cross-reactive. Levenshtein distance calculated with the stringdist R package was used to assess CDR3 similarity, and unrooted trees were constructed with ape in R 3.6.1. The table comes from immuneACCESS by way of TCRdb, which keeps in-frame sequences with V and J called. Part of the clones is missing from these tables; in studies checked, under half for an unresolved V gene and the rest for unknown reasons. That table gives V, J and clone size, and the DNA gave D and trimming. In all, the sample holds under 40,000 clones, and about 81% of those were seen once. Roughly 3% of the sample belongs to the ten largest clones.

To note about this clone: Its antigen remains undetermined. Within one base of it there is no much larger clone, and no base qualities were kept.

After more than nine days of culture, CD4+ T cells were isolated with the EasySep CD4+ T cell isolation kit. Healthy vaccine recipients had no prior SARS-CoV-2 infection, confirmed by negative nucleocapsid antibodies before and after vaccination. Half of the culture medium was replaced with fresh IL-2-containing medium on days 3 and 7. Unless noted otherwise, every peptide stimulation condition was cultured in triplicate wells. Using Ficoll-Paque Plus gradient centrifugation, PBMC were separated from whole blood and then either used fresh or cryopreserved at -140C. Genomic DNA was extracted from cultured CD4+ T cells with the QIAamp micro DNA kit. Overall results and qualifications from the work: The study was limited by a small number of convalescent patients and lacked early post-infection timepoints. Among healthy vaccine recipients, nearly all vaccine-induced clones were SARS-CoV-2 mono-reactive, and just 1 of 255 was cross-reactive with common cold coronaviruses. At late post-vaccination timepoints, both infection-induced and vaccine-induced clones showed marked clonal contraction, consistent with waning T cell responses.

This specimen was CD4+ T cells from PBMCs cultured without peptide, taken before COVID-19 vaccination. The clonotype originates from a human donor who received a COVID-19 vaccine. In this chain, TRBV4-1 is recombined with TRBJ1-5; 11 of the junction bases match TRBD1. The nucleotide sequence reads as follows: TGCGCCAGCAGCCAAGGAGAGGACAGGGGGCATCAGCCCCAGCATTTT. This yields the protein CASSQGEDRGHQPQHF.